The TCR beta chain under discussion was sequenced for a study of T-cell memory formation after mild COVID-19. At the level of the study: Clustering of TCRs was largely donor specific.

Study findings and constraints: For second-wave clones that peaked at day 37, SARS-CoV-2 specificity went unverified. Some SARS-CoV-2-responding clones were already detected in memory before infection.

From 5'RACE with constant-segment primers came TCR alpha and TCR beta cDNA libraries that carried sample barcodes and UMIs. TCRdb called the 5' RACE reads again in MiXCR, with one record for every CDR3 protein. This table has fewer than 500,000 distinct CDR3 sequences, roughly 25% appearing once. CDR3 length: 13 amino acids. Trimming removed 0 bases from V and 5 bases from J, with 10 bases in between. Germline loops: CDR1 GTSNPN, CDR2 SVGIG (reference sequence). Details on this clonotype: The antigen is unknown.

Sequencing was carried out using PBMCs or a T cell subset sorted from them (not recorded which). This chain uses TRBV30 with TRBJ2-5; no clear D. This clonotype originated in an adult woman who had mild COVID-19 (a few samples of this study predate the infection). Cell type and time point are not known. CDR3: CAWSVRVRETQYF. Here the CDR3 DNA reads TGTGCCTGGAGTGTACGTGTGCGGGAGACCCAGTACTTC.